The 21 T cell receptor beta chains reported below all come from one sample, sequenced in a study of blood T cell repertoires in COVID-19. Using immunoSEQ multiplex PCR, the repertoire was profiled, and TCRdb retains in-frame clones only, with some absent. This table has about 490,000 clones, around 85% appearing once. The sequencing input was peripheral blood. These receptors all stem from a human donor in a cohort sampled during active COVID-19.

The gene calls are TRBV28 and TRBJ1-1; 8 nucleotides match TRBD1. This CDR3 has 14 residues. Germline V CDR1 and CDR2: MDHEN, SYDVKM. V lost 7 bases and J lost 8; bases outside the gene matches: 12. In DNA form, the CDR3 reads TGTGCCAGCACCGGAGGGCAGGGGGCGCAAGAAGCTTTCTTT. This gives the protein CASTGGQGAQEAFF.

This clone was recorded only once. This chain connects TRBV12-5 to TRBJ1-1, with D possibly matching TRBD1 (6 bases). Trimming took off 9 bases at V and 5 bases at J, with 13 bases between the two ends. This CDR3 contains 12 residues. CDR1 and CDR2 from the germline V gene are LGHNT and FRNRAP. The CDR3 reads CASGGRGTEAFF. Here the CDR3 DNA reads TGTGCTAGCGGGGGGCGCGGAACTGAAGCTTTCTTT.

The chain combines TRBV5-1 with TRBJ1-4, with D possibly TRBD1 on 6 matching bases. CDR1 and CDR2 from the germline V gene are SGHRS and YFSETQ. The CDR3 contains 15 residues. V lost 7 bases and J 8 bases, leaving 21 bases between the germline ends. CDR3 sequence (DNA): TGCGCCAGCGGTCAACAGGGCGTGGGTAGGGAAAAACTGTTTTTT. This codes for CASGQQGVGREKLFF. Together with reference TRBV5-1 and TRBJ1-4, the CDR3 gives the full variable domain: KAGVTQTPRYLIKTRGQQVTLSCSPISGHRSVSWYQQTPGQGLQFLFEYFSETQRNKGNFPGRFSGRQFSNSRSEMNVSTLELGDSALYLCASGQQGVGREKLFFGSGTQLSVL.

The chain is built from TRBV28 and TRBJ1-4, with 7 bases aligning to TRBD1. There are 12 residues in the CDR3. Germline trimming cut 7 bases from V and 8 bases from J; bases unmatched to any gene: 4. The germline CDR1 and CDR2 sequences are MDHEN and SYDVKM. The CDR3 sequence is CASTGGREKLFF. CDR3 bases: TGTGCCAGCACAGGGGGAAGAGAAAAACTGTTTTTT.

This clone showed up just once. The chain employs TRBV7-2 and TRBJ1-2, with D unclear. V was cut by 1 base and J by 6 bases, with 12 bases left in between. The V gene's germline CDR1 is SGHTA and CDR2 FQGNSA. CDR3 size: 14 residues. This chain's CDR3 is CASSLVLREHGYTF. CDR3 nucleotides: TGTGCCAGCAGCTTAGTATTAAGGGAGCATGGCTACACCTTC.

The chain joins TRBV2 to TRBJ2-1; TRBD2 matches at 9 bases. Per germline, CDR1 SNHLY and CDR2 FYNNEI. J was trimmed by 0 bases and V by 7 bases; bases with no gene match: 4. This CDR3 contains 15 residues. CDR3 nucleotide sequence: TGTGCCAGCATTCTAGCGGGGAGCTCCTACAATGAGCAGTTCTTC. Protein sequence: CASILAGSSYNEQFF. Supplemented by reference TRBV2 and TRBJ2-1, the full variable domain reads EPEVTQTPSHQVTQMGQEVILRCVPISNHLYFYWYRQILGQKVEFLVSFYNNEISEKSEIFDDQFSVERPDGSNFTLKIRSTKLEDSAMYFCASILAGSSYNEQFFGPGTRLTVL.

Here the CDR3 DNA reads TGTGCCAGTAGTTCCCAGGGGACAGAAAACTATGGCTACACCTTC. Its translation is CASSSQGTENYGYTF. The chain is built from TRBV19 and TRBJ1-2; 7 bases line up with TRBD1. The CDR3 loop spans 15 amino acids. Trimming took 5 bases from V and 2 from J; bases not matched to a gene: 8. Germline CDR1 LNHDA, CDR2 SQIVND (reference sequence).

The chain is built from TRBV4-1 and TRBJ2-3, with 9 bases matching TRBD2. The germline CDR1 and CDR2 sequences are MGHRA and YSYEKL. Trimming cost V 4 bases and J 3 bases; bases outside gene matches: 8. The CDR3 sequence is 16 residues long. The CDR3 sequence is CASSPLASGKTDTQYF. CDR3 in DNA: TGCGCCAGCAGCCCCCTGGCTAGCGGGAAAACAGATACGCAGTATTTT.

This clone has just one count. The chain couples TRBV6-5 to TRBJ1-5, with TRBD1 identical over 8 bases. Germline values: CDR1 MNHEY, CDR2 SVGAGI. The CDR3 is 14 amino acids. After removal of 6 bases from V and 5 bases from J, the junction contained 6 bases not matched to a gene. Here the CDR3 DNA reads TGTGCCAGCAGCGGACAGGGTTGGGATCAGCCCCAGCATTTT. This codes for CASSGQGWDQPQHF.

The chain recombines TRBV6-1 with TRBJ1-2; D is uncertain. The CDR3 is 14 residues long. CDR1 is MNHNS and CDR2 is SASEGT in the germline V gene. V shed 3 bases and J shed 7 bases, with 15 bases lying between them. The CDR3 loop is CASSELSVRGGYTF. The CDR3 coding sequence is TGTGCCAGCAGTGAGCTCTCGGTAAGAGGTGGCTACACCTTC.

This sequence joins TRBV6-4 and TRBJ2-1; 11 bases agree with TRBD2. Looked up from germline, CDR1 is MRHNA and CDR2 is SNTAGT. CDR3 length: 17 residues. V gave up 1 base and J gave up 4 bases; unmatched junction bases: 6. The chain's CDR3 is CASSDLPTSGSYNEQFF. The CDR3 DNA reads TGTGCCAGCAGTGACTTACCCACTAGCGGGAGTTACAATGAGCAGTTCTTC.

The rearrangement links TRBV14 to TRBJ1-1, with 8 bases identical to TRBD1. This CDR3 contains 13 residues. The V and J ends lost 6 bases and 5 bases, in that order; junction bases with no gene match: 5. Germline-derived CDR1 and CDR2 are SGHDN and FVKESK. CDR3 nucleotides: TGTGCCAGCAGGACGACAGGGGAGACTGAAGCTTTCTTT. It specifies CASRTTGETEAFF.

CDR3 residues: CASSPGDWAGTFF. DNA of the CDR3: TGTGCCAGCAGCCCCGGCGATTGGGCAGGGACTTTCTTT. This chain connects TRBV28 to TRBJ1-1; weak D call: TRBD1 (5 bases). In germline, CDR1 is MDHEN, CDR2 SYDVKM. Trimming cost V 6 bases and J 12 bases, with 20 bases left between them. This CDR3 spans 13 amino acids.

This clone occurred a few times. The same CDR3 also results from other DNA sequences found in this sample. The rearrangement links TRBV2 to TRBJ2-3; 8 bases fit TRBD2. After removal of 6 bases from V and 1 base from J, the junction contained 6 bases not matched to a gene. The germline gives CDR1 SNHLY, CDR2 FYNNEI. CDR3 length equals 15 residues. CDR3 DNA: TGTGCCAGCAGCCCCTTGACTAGCGGCACAGATACGCAGTATTTT. Its translation is CASSPLTSGTDTQYF.

This sequence joins TRBV7-2 and TRBJ2-2; the match to TRBD1 covers 10 bases. Trimming removed 7 bases from V and 6 bases from J; junction bases left unmatched: 8. In germline, CDR1 is SGHTA, CDR2 FQGNSA. The CDR3 has 15 residues. The CDR3 protein is CASTPDRGQAGELFF. In nucleotides, the CDR3 is TGTGCCAGCACCCCTGACAGGGGGCAGGCCGGGGAGCTGTTTTTT. Full variable domain (rest looked up from reference TRBV7-2 and TRBJ2-2): GAGVSQSPSNKVTEKGKDVELRCDPISGHTALYWYRQSLGQGLEFLIYFQGNSAPDKSGLPSDRFSAERTGGSVSTLTIQRTQQEDSAVYLCASTPDRGQAGELFFGEGSRLTVL.

V usage is TRBV20-1 and J usage is TRBJ1-2; TRBD1 is a possible D gene (5 bases). The CDR3 runs 11 residues. V was clipped by 3 bases and J by 7 bases, with 9 bases between them. The germline CDR1 and CDR2 sequences are DFQATT and SNEGSKA (reference sequence). This CDR3 is CSASGGTGYTF. In DNA form, the CDR3 reads TGCAGTGCTAGCGGGGGGACTGGCTACACCTTC.

This chain connects TRBV27 to TRBJ2-2; TRBD1 might be the D (6 bases). The germline CDR1 and CDR2 sequences are MNHEY and SMNVEV (reference sequence). Trimming left V 5 bases short and J 7 bases short, with 23 bases between. The CDR3 extends over 17 amino acids. CDR3 DNA: TGTGCCAGCAGTCTACCGGGACACCCCCGAACTAGCGGGGAGCTGTTTTTT. Residues: CASSLPGHPRTSGELFF.

A remark on this clone: Other DNA sequences in this sample translate to the same CDR3. The chain links TRBV19 to TRBJ1-5; 8 nucleotides align to TRBD1. This CDR3 is 13 amino acids long. Germline lookup yields CDR1 LNHDA and CDR2 SQIVND (reference sequence). The V gene end was trimmed by 8 bases and the J gene end by 2 bases; junction bases not matched to a gene: 2. In DNA form, the CDR3 reads TGTGCCAGTGGACAGGGACGCAATCAGCCCCAGCATTTT. It translates to CASGQGRNQPQHF.

This sequence joins TRBV5-6 and TRBJ2-7; unclear D gene. CDR1 is SGHDT, CDR2 YYEEEE, per germline. V lost 1 base and J lost 3, with 5 bases in between. The CDR3 spans 12 residues. The CDR3 reads CASSLSGYEQYF. CDR3 DNA sequence: TGTGCCAGCAGCTTGTCGGGCTACGAGCAGTACTTC.

The chain uses TRBV11-2 and TRBJ1-1; 8 bases map to TRBD1. Germline assignment: CDR1 SGHAT and CDR2 FQNNGV. With V trimmed by 0 bases and J by 11 bases, 5 bases remained unmatched. The CDR3 is 13 amino acids. The CDR3 bases are TGTGCCAGCAGCTTAGATTCAGGGGGCAGGGCTTTCTTT. Protein sequence: CASSLDSGGRAFF.

The gene calls are TRBV19 and TRBJ2-5; 12 positions match TRBD2. The V gene end was trimmed by 5 bases and the J gene end by 3 bases; junction bases not matched to a gene: 10. Germline V CDR1 and CDR2: LNHDA, SQIVND (reference sequence). This CDR3 comprises 17 residues. CDR3 bases: TGTGCCAGTAGTGCGACGAGGACTAGCGGGGCAAAAGAGACCCAGTACTTC. Translation: CASSATRTSGAKETQYF.